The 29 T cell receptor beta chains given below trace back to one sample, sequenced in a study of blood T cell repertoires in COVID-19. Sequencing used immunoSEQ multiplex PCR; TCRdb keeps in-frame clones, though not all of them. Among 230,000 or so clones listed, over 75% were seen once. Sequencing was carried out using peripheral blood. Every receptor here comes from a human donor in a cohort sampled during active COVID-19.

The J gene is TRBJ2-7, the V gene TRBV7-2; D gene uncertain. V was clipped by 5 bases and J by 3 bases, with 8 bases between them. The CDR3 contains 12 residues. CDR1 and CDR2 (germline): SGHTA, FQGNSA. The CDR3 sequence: CASSRGVYEQYF. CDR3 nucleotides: TGTGCCAGCAGCAGAGGCGTCTACGAGCAGTACTTC.

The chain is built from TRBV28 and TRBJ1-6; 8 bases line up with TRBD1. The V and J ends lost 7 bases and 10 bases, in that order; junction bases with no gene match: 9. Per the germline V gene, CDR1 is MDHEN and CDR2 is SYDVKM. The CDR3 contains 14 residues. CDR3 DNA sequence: TGTGCCAGCAAGGAGGGGACAGGTGGATCACCCCTCCACTTT. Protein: CASKEGTGGSPLHF.

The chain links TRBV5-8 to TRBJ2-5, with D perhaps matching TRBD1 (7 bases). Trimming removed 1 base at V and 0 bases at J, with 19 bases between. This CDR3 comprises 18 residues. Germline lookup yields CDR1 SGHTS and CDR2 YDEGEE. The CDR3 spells CASSLTNLAGGNQETQYF. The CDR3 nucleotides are TGTGCCAGCAGCTTGACAAACCTGGCAGGGGGGAACCAAGAGACCCAGTACTTC.

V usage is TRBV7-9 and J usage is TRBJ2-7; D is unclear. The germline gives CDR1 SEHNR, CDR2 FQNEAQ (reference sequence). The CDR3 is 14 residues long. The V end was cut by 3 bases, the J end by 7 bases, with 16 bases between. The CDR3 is CASSLLSVGVEQYF. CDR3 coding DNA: TGTGCCAGCAGCTTGCTGTCCGTCGGAGTGGAGCAGTACTTC.

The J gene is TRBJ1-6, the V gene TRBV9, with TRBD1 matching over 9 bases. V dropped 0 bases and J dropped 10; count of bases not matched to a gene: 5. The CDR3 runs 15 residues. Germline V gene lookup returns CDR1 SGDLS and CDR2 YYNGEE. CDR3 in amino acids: CASSVGRTGDSPLHF. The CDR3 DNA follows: TGTGCCAGCAGCGTAGGAAGGACAGGGGACTCACCCCTCCACTTT.

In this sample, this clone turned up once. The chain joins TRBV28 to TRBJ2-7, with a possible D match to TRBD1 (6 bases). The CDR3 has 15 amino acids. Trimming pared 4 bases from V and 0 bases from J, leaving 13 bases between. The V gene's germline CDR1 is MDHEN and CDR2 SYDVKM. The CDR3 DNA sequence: TGTGCCAGCAGTTACCTCCGGGACACCTCCTACGAGCAGTACTTC. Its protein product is CASSYLRDTSYEQYF.

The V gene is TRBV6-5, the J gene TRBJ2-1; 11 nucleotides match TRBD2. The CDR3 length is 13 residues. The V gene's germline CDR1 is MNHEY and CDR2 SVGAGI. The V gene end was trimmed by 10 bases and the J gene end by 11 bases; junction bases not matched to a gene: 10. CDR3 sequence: CATFGTSGVQQFF. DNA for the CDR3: TGTGCCACCTTCGGGACTAGCGGAGTTCAGCAGTTCTTC.

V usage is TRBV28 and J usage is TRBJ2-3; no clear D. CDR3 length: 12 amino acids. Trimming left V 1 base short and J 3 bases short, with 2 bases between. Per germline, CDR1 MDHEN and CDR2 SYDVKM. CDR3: CASSLLTDTQYF. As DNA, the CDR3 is TGTGCCAGCAGTTTATTAACAGATACGCAGTATTTT.

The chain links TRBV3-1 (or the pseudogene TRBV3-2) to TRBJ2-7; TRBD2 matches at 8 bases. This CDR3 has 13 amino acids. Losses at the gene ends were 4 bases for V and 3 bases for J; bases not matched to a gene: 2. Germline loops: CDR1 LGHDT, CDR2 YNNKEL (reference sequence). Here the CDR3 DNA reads TGTGCCAGCAGCCCCGGGACTAGCTACGAGCAGTACTTC. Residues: CASSPGTSYEQYF.

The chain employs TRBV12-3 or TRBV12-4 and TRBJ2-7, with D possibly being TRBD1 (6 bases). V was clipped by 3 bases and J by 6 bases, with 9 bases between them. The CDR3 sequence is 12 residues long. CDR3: CASSFTGPEQYF. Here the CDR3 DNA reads TGTGCCAGCAGTTTCACAGGGCCCGAGCAGTACTTC.

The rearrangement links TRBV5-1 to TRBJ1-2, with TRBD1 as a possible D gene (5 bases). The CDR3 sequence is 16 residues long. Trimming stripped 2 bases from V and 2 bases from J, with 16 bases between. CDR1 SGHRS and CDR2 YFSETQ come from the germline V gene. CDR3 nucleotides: TGCGCCAGCAGCTTAGGCTGGGTACAGGAGAACTATGGCTACACCTTC. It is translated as CASSLGWVQENYGYTF.

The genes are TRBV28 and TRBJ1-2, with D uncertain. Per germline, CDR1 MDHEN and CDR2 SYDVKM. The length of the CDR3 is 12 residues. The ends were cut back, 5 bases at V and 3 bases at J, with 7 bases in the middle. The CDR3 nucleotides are TGTGCCAGCAGTCTTCTCGACTATGGCTACACCTTC. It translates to CASSLLDYGYTF.

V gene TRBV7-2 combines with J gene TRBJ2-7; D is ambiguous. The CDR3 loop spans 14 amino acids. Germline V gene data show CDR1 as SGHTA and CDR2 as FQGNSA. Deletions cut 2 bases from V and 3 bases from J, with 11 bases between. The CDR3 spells CASSLYQAYYEQYF. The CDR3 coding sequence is TGTGCCAGCAGCTTATACCAGGCTTACTACGAGCAGTACTTC.

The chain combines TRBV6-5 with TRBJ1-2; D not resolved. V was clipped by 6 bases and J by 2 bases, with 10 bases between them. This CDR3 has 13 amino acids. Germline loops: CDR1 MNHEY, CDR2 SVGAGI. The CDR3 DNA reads TGTGCCAGCAGAATCGGGAGAAACTATGGCTACACCTTC. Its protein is CASRIGRNYGYTF.

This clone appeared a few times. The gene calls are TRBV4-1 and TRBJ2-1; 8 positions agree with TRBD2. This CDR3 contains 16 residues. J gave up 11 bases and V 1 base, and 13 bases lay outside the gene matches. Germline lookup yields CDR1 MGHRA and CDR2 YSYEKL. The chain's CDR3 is CASSQGLPAGATQQFF. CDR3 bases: TGCGCCAGCAGCCAAGGTCTTCCAGCGGGAGCAACCCAGCAGTTCTTC.

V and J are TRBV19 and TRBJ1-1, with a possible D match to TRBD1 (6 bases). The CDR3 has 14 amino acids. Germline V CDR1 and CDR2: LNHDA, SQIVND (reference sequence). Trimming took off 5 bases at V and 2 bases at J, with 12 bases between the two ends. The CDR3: CASSRMDRNTEAFF. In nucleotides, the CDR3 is TGTGCCAGTAGTCGTATGGACAGAAACACTGAAGCTTTCTTT.

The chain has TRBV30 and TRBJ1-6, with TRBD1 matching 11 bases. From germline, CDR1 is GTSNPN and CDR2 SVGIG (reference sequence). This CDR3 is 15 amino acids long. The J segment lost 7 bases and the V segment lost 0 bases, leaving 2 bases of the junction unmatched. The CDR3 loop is CAWSVGQGVNSPLHF. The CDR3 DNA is TGTGCCTGGAGTGTGGGACAGGGGGTAAATTCACCCCTCCACTTT.

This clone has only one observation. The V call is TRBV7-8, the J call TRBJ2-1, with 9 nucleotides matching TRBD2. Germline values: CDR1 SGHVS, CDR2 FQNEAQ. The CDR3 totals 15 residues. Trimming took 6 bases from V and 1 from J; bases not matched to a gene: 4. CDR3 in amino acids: CASRDAGGSYNEQFF. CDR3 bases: TGTGCCAGCAGAGACGCGGGGGGGTCCTACAATGAGCAGTTCTTC.

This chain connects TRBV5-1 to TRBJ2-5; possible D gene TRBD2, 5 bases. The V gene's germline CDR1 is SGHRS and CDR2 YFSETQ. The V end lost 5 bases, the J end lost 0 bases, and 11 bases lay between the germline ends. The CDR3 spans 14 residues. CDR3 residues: CASRTGGYQETQYF. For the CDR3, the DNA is TGCGCCAGCAGGACCGGCGGGTACCAAGAGACCCAGTACTTC.

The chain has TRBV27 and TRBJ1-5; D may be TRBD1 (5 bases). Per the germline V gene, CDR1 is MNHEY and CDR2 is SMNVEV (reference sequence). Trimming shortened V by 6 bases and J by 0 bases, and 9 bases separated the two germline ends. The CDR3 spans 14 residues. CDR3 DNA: TGTGCCAGCAGACAGGCGTATAGCAATCAGCCCCAGCATTTT. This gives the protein CASRQAYSNQPQHF.

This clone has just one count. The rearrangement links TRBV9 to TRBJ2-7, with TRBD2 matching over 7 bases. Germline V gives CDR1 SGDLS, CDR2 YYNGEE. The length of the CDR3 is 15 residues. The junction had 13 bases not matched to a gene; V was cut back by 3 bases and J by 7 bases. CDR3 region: CASSGTGTTSHEQYF. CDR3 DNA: TGTGCCAGCAGCGGTACCGGGACTACCTCCCATGAGCAGTACTTC.

This CDR3 reads CASSFGQGFNQPQHF. In DNA, the CDR3 is TGTGCCAGCAGTTTTGGACAGGGCTTCAATCAGCCCCAGCATTTT. The V gene is TRBV6-5, the J gene TRBJ1-5; 8 bases match TRBD1. This CDR3 is built from 15 residues. V was pared by 4 bases and J by 3 bases, with 5 bases of the junction left unmatched. Germline assignment: CDR1 MNHEY and CDR2 SVGAGI.

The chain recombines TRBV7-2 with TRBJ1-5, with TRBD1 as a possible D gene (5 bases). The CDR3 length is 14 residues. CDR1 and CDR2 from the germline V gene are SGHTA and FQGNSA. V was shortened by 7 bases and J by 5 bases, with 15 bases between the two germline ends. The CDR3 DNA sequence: TGTGCCAGCACCCTATGGGGGGTCGATCAGCCCCAGCATTTT. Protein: CASTLWGVDQPQHF.

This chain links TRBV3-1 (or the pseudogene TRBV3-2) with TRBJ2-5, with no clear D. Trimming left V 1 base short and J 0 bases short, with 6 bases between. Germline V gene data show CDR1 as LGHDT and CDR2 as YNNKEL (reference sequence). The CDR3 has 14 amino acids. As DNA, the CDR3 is TGTGCCAGCAGCCAAGCTCCCCACCAAGAGACCCAGTACTTC. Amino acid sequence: CASSQAPHQETQYF.

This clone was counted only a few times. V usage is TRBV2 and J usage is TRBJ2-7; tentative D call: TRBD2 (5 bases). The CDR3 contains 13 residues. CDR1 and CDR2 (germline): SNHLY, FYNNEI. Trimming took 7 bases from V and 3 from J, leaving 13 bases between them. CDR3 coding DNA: TGTGCCAGCATCTCGGGGAGTCTCTACGAGCAGTACTTC. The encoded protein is CASISGSLYEQYF.

Written as DNA, the CDR3 is TGTGCCACCAGTGATTCCGGGACAGGGGGGCTTCAGACCCAGTACTTC. It encodes CATSDSGTGGLQTQYF. The rearrangement links TRBV24-1 to TRBJ2-5; TRBD1 matches 11 bases. Germline V CDR1 and CDR2: KGHDR, SFDVKD. This CDR3 contains 16 residues. With V trimmed by 2 bases and J by 6 bases, 7 bases remained unmatched.

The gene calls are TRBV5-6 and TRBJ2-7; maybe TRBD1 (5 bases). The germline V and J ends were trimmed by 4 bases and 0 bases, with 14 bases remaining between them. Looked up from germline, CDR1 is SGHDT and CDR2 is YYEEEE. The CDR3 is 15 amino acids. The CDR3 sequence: CASSALTALSYEQYF. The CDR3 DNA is TGTGCCAGCAGCGCCCTGACAGCCCTCTCCTACGAGCAGTACTTC.

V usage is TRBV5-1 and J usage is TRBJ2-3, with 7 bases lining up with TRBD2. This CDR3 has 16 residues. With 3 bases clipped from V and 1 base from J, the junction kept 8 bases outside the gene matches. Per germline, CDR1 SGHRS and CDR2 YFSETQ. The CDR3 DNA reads TGCGCCAGCAGCTCGACCCTAGCGGCACGCACAGATACGCAGTATTTT. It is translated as CASSSTLAARTDTQYF.

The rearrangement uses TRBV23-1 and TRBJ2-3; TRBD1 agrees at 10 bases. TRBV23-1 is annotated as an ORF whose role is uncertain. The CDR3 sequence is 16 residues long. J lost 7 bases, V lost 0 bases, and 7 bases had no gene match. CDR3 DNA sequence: TGCGCCAGCAGTCAATCCCGGGACAGGGGACCTCATACGCAGTATTTT. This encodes CASSQSRDRGPHTQYF.